Below are 15 T cell receptor beta chains sequenced from a single sample in a study of cytomegalovirus exposure and HLA in healthy donors. Generated by immunoSEQ multiplex PCR, the TCRdb table keeps only in-frame clones and is missing some. The sample carries some 260,000 clones, approximately 84% recorded once. Specimen: PBMCs. The receptor source for this set is a man between 18 and 29 years old in good health and CMV-seropositive.

This sequence joins TRBV6-5 and TRBJ1-2, with D maybe TRBD1 (6 bases). CDR1 and CDR2 (germline): MNHEY, SVGAGI. The CDR3 sequence is 15 residues long. Trimming took 2 bases from V and 3 from J, leaving 13 bases between them. This CDR3 reads CASSYSQGKDYGYTF. CDR3 DNA: TGTGCCAGCAGTTACAGTCAGGGGAAGGACTATGGCTACACCTTC.

This sequence joins TRBV4-3 and TRBJ2-3; 7 bases map to TRBD2. The germline V gene encodes CDR1 LGHNA and CDR2 YSLEER. This CDR3 has 16 amino acids. Losses at the gene ends were 4 bases for V and 0 bases for J; bases not matched to a gene: 7. This CDR3 reads CASSRKYSGSTDTQYF. CDR3 sequence (DNA): TGCGCCAGCAGCCGCAAATATAGCGGGAGCACAGATACGCAGTATTTT.

The J gene is TRBJ2-5, the V gene TRBV12-5, with D maybe TRBD1 (6 bases). V was shortened by 7 bases and J by 14 bases, with 20 bases between the two germline ends. Germline lookup yields CDR1 LGHNT and CDR2 FRNRAP. The CDR3 length is 12 residues. The CDR3 DNA reads as TGTGCTAGTGCCCCTTTGGCAGGGGAGATATACTTC. Translating gives CASAPLAGEIYF. Full variable domain (remainder filled in from reference TRBV12-5 and TRBJ2-5): DARVTQTPRHKVTEMGQEVTMRCQPILGHNTVFWYRQTMMQGLELLAYFRNRAPLDDSGMPKDRFSAEMPDATLATLKIQPSEPRDSAVYFCASAPLAGEIYFGPGTRLLVL.

The chain recombines TRBV9 with TRBJ2-7; TRBD2 aligns across 7 bases. The germline gives CDR1 SGDLS, CDR2 YYNGEE. The CDR3 contains 15 residues. The junction had 6 bases not matched to a gene; V was cut back by 0 bases and J by 3 bases. DNA of the CDR3: TGTGCCAGCAGCGTAGGGGGGGGACCGATCTACGAGCAGTACTTC. Protein sequence: CASSVGGGPIYEQYF.

In nucleotides, the CDR3 is TGTGCCAGCAGTGACCCCCGGACAGGGGACACCGGGGAGCTGTTTTTT. Residues: CASSDPRTGDTGELFF. The genes are TRBV25-1 and TRBJ2-2, with 9 bases identical to TRBD1. CDR1 is MGHDK, CDR2 SYGVNS, per germline. J was trimmed by 3 bases and V by 3 bases; bases with no gene match: 5. This CDR3 is built from 16 residues.

The sample holds one count of this clone. V usage is TRBV15 and J usage is TRBJ2-7; 12 bases match TRBD1. Losses at the gene ends were 0 bases for V and 7 bases for J; bases not matched to a gene: 7. Germline loops: CDR1 LNHNV, CDR2 YYDKDF (reference sequence). The CDR3 is 16 amino acids. For the CDR3, the DNA is TGTGCCACCAGCAGAGACCCGGGACAGGGGGCGAGTGAGCAGTACTTC. This gives the protein CATSRDPGQGASEQYF.

Only one count was recorded for this clone. The CDR3 here is CASSLGTYTGELFF. The DNA for the CDR3 is TGTGCCAGCAGCCTCGGGACATACACCGGGGAGCTGTTTTTT. The V gene is TRBV9, the J gene TRBJ2-2; tentative D call: TRBD1 (6 bases). Deletions cut 4 bases from V and 3 bases from J, with 10 bases between. Germline CDR1 reads SGDLS; CDR2 reads YYNGEE. The CDR3 consists of 14 residues. The full variable domain, with the rest looked up from reference TRBV9 and TRBJ2-2, is DSGVTQTPKHLITATGQRVTLRCSPRSGDLSVYWYQQSLDQGLQFLIQYYNGEERAKGNILERFSAQQFPDLHSELNLSSLELGDSALYFCASSLGTYTGELFFGEGSRLTVL.

The table lists this clone with a count of one. The J gene is TRBJ2-7, the V gene TRBV6-6; 9 bases are a match to TRBD1. V lost 6 bases, J lost 6 bases, and 9 bases stayed unmatched. Per the germline V gene, CDR1 is MNHNY and CDR2 is SVGAGI (reference sequence). The CDR3 runs to 14 residues. The CDR3 reads CASRETGGPGEQYF. CDR3 nucleotides: TGTGCCAGCAGAGAAACAGGGGGCCCCGGCGAGCAGTACTTC.

This sequence joins TRBV6-4 and TRBJ2-3, with D perhaps assigned TRBD1 or TRBD2 (6 bases each). Germline values: CDR1 MRHNA, CDR2 SNTAGT. The V gene lost 8 bases and the J gene lost 8 bases, with 17 bases spanning the gap. The CDR3 runs to 13 residues. Written as DNA, the CDR3 is TGTGCCAGCGGACCCACCGGGGGCGGTACGCAGTATTTT. Protein: CASGPTGGGTQYF.

The gene calls are TRBV4-1 and TRBJ2-6; D unclear. In germline, CDR1 is MGHRA, CDR2 YSYEKL. V dropped 4 bases and J dropped 0 bases, with 4 bases sitting between them. CDR3 length: 14 amino acids. DNA for the CDR3: TGCGCCAGCAGCCTCGGCTCTGGGGCCAACGTCCTGACTTTC. This translates into CASSLGSGANVLTF.

The chain joins TRBV6-1 to TRBJ2-7; a weak D match, TRBD2 (6 bases). CDR3 length equals 15 residues. The V gene lost 6 bases and the J gene lost 4 bases, with 19 bases spanning the gap. Per germline, CDR1 MNHNS and CDR2 SASEGT. CDR3 loop: CASRWLISGGYEQYF. In nucleotides, the CDR3 is TGTGCCAGCAGATGGTTAATTAGCGGTGGGTACGAGCAGTACTTC.

The gene calls are TRBV25-1 and TRBJ2-5; D gene ambiguous. Trimming removed 0 bases at V and 5 bases at J, with 4 bases between. The CDR3 runs to 12 residues. Per germline, CDR1 MGHDK and CDR2 SYGVNS. The DNA for the CDR3 is TGTGCCAGCAGTGAATACGAGGAGACCCAGTACTTC. Residues: CASSEYEETQYF.

This chain joins TRBV9 and TRBJ2-4; D remains unclear. The CDR3 has 14 residues. CDR1 is SGDLS and CDR2 is YYNGEE in the germline V gene. Trimming stripped 9 bases from V and 1 base from J, with 14 bases between. The CDR3 nucleotides read TGTGCCACCCCCCTGGCGGCGGCCAAAAACATTCAGTACTTC. Protein: CATPLAAAKNIQYF.

The rearrangement links TRBV30 to TRBJ1-2; weak D call: TRBD1 (5 bases). V was trimmed by 2 bases and J by 2 bases, leaving 15 bases between them. Germline-derived CDR1 and CDR2 are GTSNPN and SVGIG (reference sequence). This CDR3 has 15 amino acids. CDR3 sequence: CAWSLGDRVNYGYTF. The CDR3 DNA reads TGTGCCTGGAGTCTCGGGGACCGGGTCAACTATGGCTACACCTTC.

V gene TRBV29-1 combines with J gene TRBJ2-3, with a possible D match to TRBD1 (6 bases). The CDR3 covers 11 residues. In germline, CDR1 is SQVTM, CDR2 ANQGSEA. V was cut by 5 bases and J by 5 bases, with 8 bases left in between. CDR3 coding DNA: TGCAGCGTTACAGGGTTAGATACGCAGTATTTT. The encoded protein is CSVTGLDTQYF.